In this sample, the clone carrying this T cell receptor (beta chain) turned up once. This CDR3 is built from 13 residues. CDR1 SEHNR and CDR2 FQNEAQ come from the germline V gene (reference sequence). V trimming: 5 bases; J trimming: 7 bases; junction bases outside the gene matches: 7. The data originate from a study of cytomegalovirus exposure and HLA in healthy donors. In the PCR, 60 Vbeta and 13 Jbeta primers were used. Only in-frame clones appear in the TCRdb table, and some are missing; sequencing was by immunoSEQ multiplex PCR. The sample lists about 130,000 clones; 80% were seen once. The J gene is TRBJ2-5, the V gene TRBV7-9; 7 bases match TRBD2. Sequencing input: PBMCs. The TCR comes from a middle-aged woman in good health and CMV-seronegative. The CDR3 nucleotides are TGTGCCAGCAGCGGGGAGGGGTCAGCGACCCAGTACTTC. Amino acid sequence: CASSGEGSATQYF.